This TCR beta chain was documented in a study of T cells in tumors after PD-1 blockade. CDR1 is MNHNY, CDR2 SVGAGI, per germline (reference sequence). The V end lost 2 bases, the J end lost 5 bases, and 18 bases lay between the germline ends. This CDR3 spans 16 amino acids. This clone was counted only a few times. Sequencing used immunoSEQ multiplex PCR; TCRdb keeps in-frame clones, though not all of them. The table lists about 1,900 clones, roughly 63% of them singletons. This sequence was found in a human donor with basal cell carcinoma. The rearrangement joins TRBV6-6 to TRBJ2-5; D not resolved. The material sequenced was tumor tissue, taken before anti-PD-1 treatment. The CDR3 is CASSYDRAEFGETQYF. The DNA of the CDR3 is TGTGCCAGCAGTTACGATCGCGCAGAGTTTGGGGAGACCCAGTACTTC.